This T cell receptor (beta chain) comes out of a study of human T cells and chemical hapten exposure. Trimming removed 5 bases at V and 2 bases at J, with 19 bases between. CDR3 length: 16 amino acids. In germline, CDR1 is LGHDT, CDR2 YNNKEL (reference sequence). Regarding time point: pre-sensitization, week 0. As to treatment: therapeutic diphenylcyclopropenone sensitization with weekly scalp DPC. A single record per CDR3 protein comes from TCRdb applying MiXCR to the RACE reads. The sample has a few hundred thousand distinct CDR3 sequences, about 7.7% seen once. The specimen comprised whole blood, sampled in connection with sensitization to the hapten diphenylcyclopropenone (DPC). The chain has TRBV3-1 and TRBJ2-7; D might be TRBD1 (5 bases). The sequence came from a man between 18 and 29 years old with alopecia areata. Some clones in this sample may be carry-over from other donors' samples. CDR3 coding DNA: TGTGCCAGCAGCTCAAGATTGGCAGGGCGGCCCTACGAGCAGTACTTC. Its protein product is CASSSRLAGRPYEQYF.